This T cell receptor (beta chain) was captured by sequencing in a study of blood T cell repertoires in COVID-19. Study overall: Samples of COVID-19 (acute and convalescent) were obtained from the United States, Italy and Spain.

The germline V gene has CDR1 SGHVS and CDR2 FQNEAQ. With V trimmed by 0 bases and J by 8 bases, 4 bases remained unmatched. This CDR3 region has 15 residues. Methods used by the authors: Amplification of reference gene primers was used by the study to estimate nucleated cell counts. The data were produced by immunoSEQ multiplex PCR, yet TCRdb's version contains in-frame clones alone and is incomplete. Clonal size and the V and J genes are those of that table, whereas D and trimming came from the DNA. Altogether 150,000 to 200,000 clones are present, approximately 86% being singletons, with the ten largest covering roughly 5.2%. This study enrolled people aged roughly 18 to 89 from around 25 US geographic areas.

The receptor was isolated from a woman aged 60-70 years with acute COVID-19. Material for sequencing was PBMCs or T cells enriched from blood (not recorded which). This chain uses TRBV7-8 with TRBJ1-6; TRBD1 matches 7 bases. The CDR3 DNA reads TGTGCCAGCAGCTTAGCCGGGACAGATTATTCACCCCTCCACTTT. Translated: CASSLAGTDYSPLHF.